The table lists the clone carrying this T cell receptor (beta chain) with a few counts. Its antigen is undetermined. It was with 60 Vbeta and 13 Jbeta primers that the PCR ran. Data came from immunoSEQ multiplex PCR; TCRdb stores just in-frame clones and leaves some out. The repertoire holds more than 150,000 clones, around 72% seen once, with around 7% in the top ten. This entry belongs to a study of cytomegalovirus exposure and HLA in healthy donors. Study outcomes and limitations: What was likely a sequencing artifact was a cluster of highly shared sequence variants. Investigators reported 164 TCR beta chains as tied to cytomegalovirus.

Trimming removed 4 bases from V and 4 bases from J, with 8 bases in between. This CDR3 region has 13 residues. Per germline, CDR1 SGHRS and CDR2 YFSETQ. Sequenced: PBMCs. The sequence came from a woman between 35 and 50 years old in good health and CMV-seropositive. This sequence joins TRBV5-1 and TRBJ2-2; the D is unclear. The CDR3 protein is CASSLTGTGELFF. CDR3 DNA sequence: TGCGCCAGCAGCCTGACTGGCACCGGGGAGCTGTTTTTT.